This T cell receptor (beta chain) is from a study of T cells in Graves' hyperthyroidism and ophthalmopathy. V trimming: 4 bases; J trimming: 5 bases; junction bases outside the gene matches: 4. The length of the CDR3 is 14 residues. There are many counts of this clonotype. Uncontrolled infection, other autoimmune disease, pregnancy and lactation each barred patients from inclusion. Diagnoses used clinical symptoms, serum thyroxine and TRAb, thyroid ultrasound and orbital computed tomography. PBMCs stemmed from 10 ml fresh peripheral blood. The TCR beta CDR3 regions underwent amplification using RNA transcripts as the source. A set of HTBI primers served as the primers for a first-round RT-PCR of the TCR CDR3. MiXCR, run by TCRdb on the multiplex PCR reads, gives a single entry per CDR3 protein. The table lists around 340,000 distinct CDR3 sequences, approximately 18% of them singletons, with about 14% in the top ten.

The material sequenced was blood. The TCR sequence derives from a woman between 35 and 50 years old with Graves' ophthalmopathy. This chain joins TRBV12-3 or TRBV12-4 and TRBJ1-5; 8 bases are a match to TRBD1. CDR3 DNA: TGTGCCAGCAGTTGGGACAGGACAGATCAGCCCCAGCATTTT. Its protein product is CASSWDRTDQPQHF.